Sequencing of this T cell receptor beta chain was carried out in a study of a mutant IDH1 vaccine in newly diagnosed glioma. Study in general: Of treated patients, approximately 62% were men and about 38% women, averaging roughly 42 years. Every participant had undergone radiotherapy, temozolomide, or both before, and most underwent both.

Time point noted: week 5, during vaccination. The vaccine gave 300 ug of a 20-mer mutant IDH1 peptide subcutaneously per dose. Each tumor in the donors was a new WHO grade 3 or 4 astrocytoma, IDH1-mutant and ATRX-lost. There are 13 residues in the CDR3. Germline V gives CDR1 MDHEN, CDR2 SYDVKM. The V and J ends lost 2 bases and 7 bases respectively, with 12 bases between them. Only in-frame clones appear in the TCRdb table, and some are missing; sequencing was by immunoSEQ multiplex PCR. This table holds fewer than 65,000 clones, approximately 81% found once. To note about this clone: Its antigen remains unidentified.

The starting material was PBMCs, obtained from a glioma patient whose treatment included an IDH1 peptide vaccine. The sequence was collected from a man aged 30 to 39 with glioma. The chain joins TRBV28 to TRBJ2-7; either TRBD1 or TRBD2 may fit D (5 bases each). The CDR3 region is CASSLEGNWEQYF. The DNA of the CDR3 is TGTGCCAGCAGTTTAGAGGGGAATTGGGAGCAGTACTTC.